This T cell receptor beta chain appears in the sequencing data of a study of T cells after yellow fever vaccination. One entry per CDR3 protein results from TCRdb running MiXCR on the 5' RACE reads. Of some 500,000 distinct CDR3 sequences in the sample, approximately 12% were seen once. This clonotype has more than one count but fewer than ten. Germline values: CDR1 SQVTM, CDR2 ANQGSEA. The V end lost 5 bases, the J end lost 5 bases, and 18 bases lay between the germline ends. The CDR3 loop spans 15 amino acids. This TCR came from a man aged 25 to 45 who received the YFV17D yellow fever vaccine. This chain uses TRBV29-1 with TRBJ2-2, with D perhaps TRBD1 (5 bases). Specimen: PBMCs, collected on the day of the yellow fever booster vaccination. Here the CDR3 reads CSVLKGRRRTGELFF. In DNA, the CDR3 is TGCAGCGTTTTGAAGGGGCGGCGTCGGACCGGGGAGCTGTTTTTT.